This T cell receptor (beta chain) was observed in a study of blood T cell repertoires in COVID-19. The method was immunoSEQ multiplex PCR; TCRdb's version includes in-frame clones alone and lacks a portion of them. The repertoire holds 250,000 to 400,000 clones, about nine tenths seen once, with 1.5% to 2% in the top ten. Seattle participants joined during active infection and were tracked over time. The specimen sequenced was peripheral blood. The TCR originated in a woman aged 25 to 39 with COVID-19, enrolled during active disease.

The DNA for the CDR3 is TGTGCCAGCAGTTTATGGGGGGAAGGGACAGGGGGTGGCTACACCTTC. Residues: CASSLWGEGTGGGYTF. This sequence joins TRBV27 and TRBJ1-2; 11 nucleotides align to TRBD1. CDR1 MNHEY and CDR2 SMNVEV come from the germline V gene (reference sequence). This CDR3 comprises 16 residues. The trim removed 1 base at V and 7 bases at J, leaving 8 bases unmatched.